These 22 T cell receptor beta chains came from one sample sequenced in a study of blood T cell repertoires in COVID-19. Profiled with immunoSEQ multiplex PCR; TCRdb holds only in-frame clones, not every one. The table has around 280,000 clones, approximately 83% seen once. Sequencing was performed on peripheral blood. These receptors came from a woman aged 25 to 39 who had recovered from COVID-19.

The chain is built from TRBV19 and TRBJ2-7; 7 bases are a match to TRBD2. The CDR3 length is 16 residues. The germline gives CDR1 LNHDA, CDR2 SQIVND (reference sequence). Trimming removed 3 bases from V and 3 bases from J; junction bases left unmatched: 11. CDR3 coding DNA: TGTGCCAGTAGTATTAATTTTGGGACGGGGGGCTACGAGCAGTACTTC. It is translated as CASSINFGTGGYEQYF. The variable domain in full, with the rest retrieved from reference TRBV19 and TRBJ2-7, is DGGITQSPKYLFRKEGQNVTLSCEQNLNHDAMYWYRQDPGQGLRLIYYSQIVNDFQKGDIAEGYSVSREKKESFPLTVTSAQKNPTAFYLCASSINFGTGGYEQYFGPGTRLTVT.

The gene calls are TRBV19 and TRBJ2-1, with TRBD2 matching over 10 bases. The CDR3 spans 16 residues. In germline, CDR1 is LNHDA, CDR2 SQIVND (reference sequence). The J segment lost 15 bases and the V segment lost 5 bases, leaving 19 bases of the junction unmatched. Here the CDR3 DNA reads TGTGCCAGTAGTTCCCACCCAACTAGCGGGACGTCGAGCCCGTTCTTC. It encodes CASSSHPTSGTSSPFF.

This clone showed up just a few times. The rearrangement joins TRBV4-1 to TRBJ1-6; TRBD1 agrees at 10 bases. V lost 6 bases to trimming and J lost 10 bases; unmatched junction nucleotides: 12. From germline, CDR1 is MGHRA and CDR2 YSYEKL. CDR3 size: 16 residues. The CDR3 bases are TGCGCCAGCAGACAAACGGGACAGGGGAACCAATCACCCCTCCACTTT. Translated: CASRQTGQGNQSPLHF.

The CDR3 reads CASSLFDDRDVSNQPQHF. CDR3 bases: TGTGCCAGCAGTCTATTCGATGACAGGGACGTTAGCAATCAGCCCCAGCATTTT. V usage is TRBV6-6 and J usage is TRBJ1-5, with 7 nucleotides matching TRBD1. From germline, CDR1 is MNHNY and CDR2 SVGAGI (reference sequence). This CDR3 is 18 amino acids long. J gave up 0 bases and V 5 bases, and 13 bases lay outside the gene matches.

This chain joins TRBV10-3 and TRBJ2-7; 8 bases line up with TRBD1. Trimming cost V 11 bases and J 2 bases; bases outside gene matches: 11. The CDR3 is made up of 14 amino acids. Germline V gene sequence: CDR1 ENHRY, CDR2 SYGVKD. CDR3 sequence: CAVGQGDVTYEQYF. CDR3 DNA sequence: TGTGCCGTCGGACAGGGTGATGTTACCTACGAGCAGTACTTC.

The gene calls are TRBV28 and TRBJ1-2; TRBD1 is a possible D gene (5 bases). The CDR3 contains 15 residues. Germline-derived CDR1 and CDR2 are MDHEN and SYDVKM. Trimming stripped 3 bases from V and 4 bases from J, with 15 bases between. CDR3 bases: TGTGCCAGCAGTTTGAGACAGCGGGGATCCTATGGCTACACCTTC. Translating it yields CASSLRQRGSYGYTF.

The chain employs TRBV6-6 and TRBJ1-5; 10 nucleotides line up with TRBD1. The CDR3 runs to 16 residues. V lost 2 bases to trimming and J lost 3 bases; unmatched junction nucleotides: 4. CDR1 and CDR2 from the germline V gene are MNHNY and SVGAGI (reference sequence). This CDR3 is CASSYRGTGDNQPQHF. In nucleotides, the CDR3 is TGTGCCAGCAGTTACCGCGGGACAGGGGACAATCAGCCCCAGCATTTT.

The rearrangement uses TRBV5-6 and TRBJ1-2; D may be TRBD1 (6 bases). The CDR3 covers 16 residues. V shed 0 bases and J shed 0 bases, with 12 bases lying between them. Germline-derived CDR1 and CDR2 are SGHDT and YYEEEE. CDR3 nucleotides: TGTGCCAGCAGCTTGGGAGGACAGTTAGCTAACTATGGCTACACCTTC. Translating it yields CASSLGGQLANYGYTF.

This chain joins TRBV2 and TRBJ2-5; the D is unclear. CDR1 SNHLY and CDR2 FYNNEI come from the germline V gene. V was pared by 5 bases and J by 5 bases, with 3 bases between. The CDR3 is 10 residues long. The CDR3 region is CASSRETQYF. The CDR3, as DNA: TGTGCCAGCAGTCGGGAGACCCAGTACTTC.

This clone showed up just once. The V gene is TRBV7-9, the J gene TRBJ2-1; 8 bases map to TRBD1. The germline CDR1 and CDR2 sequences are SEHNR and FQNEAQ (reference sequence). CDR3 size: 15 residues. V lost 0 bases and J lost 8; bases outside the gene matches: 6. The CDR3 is CASSLAYQTGDEQFF. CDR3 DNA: TGTGCCAGCAGCTTAGCGTATCAGACAGGGGATGAGCAGTTCTTC.

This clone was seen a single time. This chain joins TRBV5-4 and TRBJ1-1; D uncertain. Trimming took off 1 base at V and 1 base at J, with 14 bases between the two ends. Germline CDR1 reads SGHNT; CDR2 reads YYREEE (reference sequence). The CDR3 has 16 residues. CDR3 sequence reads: CASSLPTPGGNTEAFF. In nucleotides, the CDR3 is TGTGCCAGCAGCTTGCCGACTCCCGGCGGGAACACTGAAGCTTTCTTT.

CDR3 bases: TGTGCCAGCAGCTACGATGAAGGGGGGGGTGGCTACACCTTC. This encodes CASSYDEGGGGYTF. The chain links TRBV7-2 to TRBJ1-2; D possibly corresponds to TRBD1 (6 bases). The germline CDR1 and CDR2 sequences are SGHTA and FQGNSA. The V end lost 4 bases, the J end lost 7 bases, and 16 bases lay between the germline ends. The CDR3 has 14 amino acids.

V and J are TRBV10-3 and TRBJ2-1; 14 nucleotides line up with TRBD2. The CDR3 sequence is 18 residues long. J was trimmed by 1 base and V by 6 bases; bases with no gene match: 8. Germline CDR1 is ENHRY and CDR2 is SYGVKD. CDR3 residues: CAIRDTGTSGSSYNEQFF. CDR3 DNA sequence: TGTGCCATCAGAGACACCGGGACTAGCGGGAGTTCCTACAATGAGCAGTTCTTC.

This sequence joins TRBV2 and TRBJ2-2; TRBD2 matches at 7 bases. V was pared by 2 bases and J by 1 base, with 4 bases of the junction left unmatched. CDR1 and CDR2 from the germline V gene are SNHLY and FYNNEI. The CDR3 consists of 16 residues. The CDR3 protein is CASSERPSGNTGELFF. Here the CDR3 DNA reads TGTGCCAGCAGTGAACGTCCTAGCGGGAACACCGGGGAGCTGTTTTTT.

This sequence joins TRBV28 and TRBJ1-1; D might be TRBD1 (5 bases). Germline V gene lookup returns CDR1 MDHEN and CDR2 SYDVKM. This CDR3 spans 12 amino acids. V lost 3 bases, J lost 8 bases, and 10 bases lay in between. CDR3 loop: CASSLAGMEAFF. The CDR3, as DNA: TGTGCCAGCAGTTTGGCAGGGATGGAAGCTTTCTTT.

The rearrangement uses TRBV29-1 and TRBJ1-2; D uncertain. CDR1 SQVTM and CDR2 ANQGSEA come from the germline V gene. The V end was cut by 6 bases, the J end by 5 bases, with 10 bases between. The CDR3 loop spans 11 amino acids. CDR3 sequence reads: CSVPGSYGYTF. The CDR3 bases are TGCAGCGTCCCCGGGAGTTATGGCTACACCTTC.

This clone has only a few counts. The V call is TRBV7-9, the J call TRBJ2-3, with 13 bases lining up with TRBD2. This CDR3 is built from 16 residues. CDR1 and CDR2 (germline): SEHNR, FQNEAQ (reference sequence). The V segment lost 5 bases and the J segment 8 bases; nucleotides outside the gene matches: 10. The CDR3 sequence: CASSPTSGGAVRTQYF. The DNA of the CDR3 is TGTGCCAGCAGCCCTACTAGCGGGGGGGCCGTTCGTACGCAGTATTTT.

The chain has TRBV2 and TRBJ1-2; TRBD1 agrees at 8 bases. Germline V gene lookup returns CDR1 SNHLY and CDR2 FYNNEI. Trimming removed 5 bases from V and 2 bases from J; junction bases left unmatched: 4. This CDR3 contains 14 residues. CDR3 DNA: TGTGCCAGCAGTCCGGACAGGGCAAACTATGGCTACACCTTC. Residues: CASSPDRANYGYTF.

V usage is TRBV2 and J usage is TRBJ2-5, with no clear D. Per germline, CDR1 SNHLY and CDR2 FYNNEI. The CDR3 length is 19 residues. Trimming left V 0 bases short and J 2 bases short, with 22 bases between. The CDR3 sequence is CASSEAPKPRVGWQETQYF. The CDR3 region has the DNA TGTGCCAGCAGTGAAGCGCCTAAACCTCGGGTGGGTTGGCAAGAGACCCAGTACTTC.

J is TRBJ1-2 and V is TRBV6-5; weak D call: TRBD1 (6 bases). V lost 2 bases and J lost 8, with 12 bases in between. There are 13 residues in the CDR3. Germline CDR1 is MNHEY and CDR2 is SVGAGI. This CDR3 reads CASSYRGTGGYTF. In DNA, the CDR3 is TGTGCCAGCAGTTACAGGGGGACCGGCGGCTACACCTTC.

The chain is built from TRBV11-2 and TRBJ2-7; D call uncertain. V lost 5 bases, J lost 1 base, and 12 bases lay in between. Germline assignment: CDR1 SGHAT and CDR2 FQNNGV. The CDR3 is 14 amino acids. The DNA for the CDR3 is TGTGCCAGCAGCGGCGCAGAGACTTCCTACGAGCAGTACTTC. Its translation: CASSGAETSYEQYF. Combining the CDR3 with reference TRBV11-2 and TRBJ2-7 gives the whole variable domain EAGVAQSPRYKIIEKRQSVAFWCNPISGHATLYWYQQILGQGPKLLIQFQNNGVVDDSQLPKDRFSAERLKGVDSTLKIQPAKLEDSAVYLCASSGAETSYEQYFGPGTRLTVT.

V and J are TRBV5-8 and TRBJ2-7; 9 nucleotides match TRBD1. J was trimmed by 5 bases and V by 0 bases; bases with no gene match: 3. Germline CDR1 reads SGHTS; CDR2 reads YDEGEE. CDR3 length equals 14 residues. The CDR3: CASSLAWTGDEQYF. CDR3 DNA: TGTGCCAGCAGCTTGGCCTGGACAGGGGACGAGCAGTACTTC.